These 21 T cell receptor beta chains were sequenced from one sample in a study of neurological immune-mediated disorders. MiXCR, applied by TCRdb to the 5' RACE reads, yields one record per CDR3 protein. Counted here are roughly 100,000 distinct CDR3 sequences, less than 14% occurring once; the ten biggest clones make up under 3.5%. Indicated time point: longitudinal time-point 3. Sequenced material: PBMCs. The receptors stem from a female donor with HTLV-1-associated myelopathy (HAM/TSP).

This clonotype has ten or more counts. The chain is built from TRBV29-1 and TRBJ2-5; TRBD1 matches 7 bases. The V and J ends lost 7 bases and 1 base, in that order; junction bases with no gene match: 3. The CDR3 spans 12 residues. CDR1 SQVTM and CDR2 ANQGSEA come from the germline V gene. CDR3 DNA sequence: TGCAGCGCTGGGGACAGCCAAGAGACCCAGTACTTC. Translation: CSAGDSQETQYF.

Regarding this clonotype: This may stem from a read error, because a much larger clone lies one nucleotide away. This sequence joins TRBV5-1 and TRBJ1-5, with D possibly TRBD1 on 6 matching bases. TRBJ2-3 matches the DNA end more closely, so the J call is doubtful. This CDR3 comprises 15 residues. CDR1 and CDR2 from the germline V gene are SGHRS and YFSETQ. CDR3 sequence: CASSVTGASNQPQYF. The CDR3 DNA follows: TGCGCCAGCAGCGTGACAGGAGCAAGCAATCAGCCCCAGTATTTT.

This clonotype has a count of ten or more. The chain recombines TRBV27 with TRBJ1-2, with D possibly TRBD1 on 5 matching bases. Germline lookup yields CDR1 MNHEY and CDR2 SMNVEV (reference sequence). The CDR3 totals 12 residues. V lost 10 bases, J lost 8 bases, and 17 bases lay in between. CDR3 sequence (DNA): TGTGCCACCGCGGACACTTTGGGGGGCTACACCTTC. Its translation is CATADTLGGYTF.

This clonotype was observed many times. The CDR3: CASSSGPANTGELFF. The CDR3, as DNA: TGTGCCAGCAGCTCGGGACCCGCGAACACCGGGGAGCTGTTTTTT. The chain uses TRBV5-6 and TRBJ2-2; D may correspond to TRBD1 or TRBD2 (5 bases each). Germline assignment: CDR1 SGHDT and CDR2 YYEEEE. This CDR3 region has 15 residues. Trimming shortened V by 3 bases and J by 0 bases, and 9 bases separated the two germline ends.

This clonotype was recorded at least ten times. The chain carries TRBV6-6 and TRBJ2-3; 10 bases map to TRBD1. This CDR3 is 15 amino acids long. Germline loops: CDR1 MNHNY, CDR2 SVGAGI (reference sequence). The ends lost 4 bases at V and 8 bases at J; junction bases unmatched: 9. The chain's CDR3 is CASSSTGTGASTQYF. For the CDR3, the DNA is TGTGCCAGCAGTTCGACCGGGACAGGGGCGAGTACGCAGTATTTT.

In this sample, this clonotype turned up many times. J is TRBJ2-3 and V is TRBV20-1, with 7 bases aligning to TRBD1. CDR1 DFQATT and CDR2 SNEGSKA come from the germline V gene (reference sequence). There are 14 residues in the CDR3. V lost 5 bases to trimming and J lost 3 bases; unmatched junction nucleotides: 8. The CDR3 sequence: CSASRQGLTDTQYF. The CDR3 DNA sequence: TGCAGTGCTTCCAGACAGGGTCTTACAGATACGCAGTATTTT.

This rearrangement joins TRBV29-1 to TRBJ2-1, with 7 bases that match TRBD1. The CDR3 loop spans 16 amino acids. Germline CDR1 and CDR2: SQVTM and ANQGSEA. After removal of 5 bases from V and 5 bases from J, the junction contained 15 bases not matched to a gene. CDR3 DNA sequence: TGCAGCGTTATAAGGTCTATAGGGGGCGGAAACAATGAGCAGTTCTTC. Translation: CSVIRSIGGGNNEQFF.

In DNA form, the CDR3 reads TGCGCCAGCAGCTTGCAGGGGACACTCACAGATACGCAGTATTTT. Amino acids: CASSLQGTLTDTQYF. V gene TRBV5-1 combines with J gene TRBJ2-3; TRBD1 might be the D (6 bases). The germline V gene has CDR1 SGHRS and CDR2 YFSETQ. This CDR3 contains 15 residues. V lost 1 base and J lost 2, with 11 bases in between.

V gene TRBV7-2 combines with J gene TRBJ2-3; the match to TRBD2 covers 12 bases. The V gene end was trimmed by 5 bases and the J gene end by 2 bases; junction bases not matched to a gene: 11. This CDR3 is built from 18 residues. From germline, CDR1 is SGHTA and CDR2 FQGNSA. The CDR3 nucleotides read TGTGCCAGCAGCCCCCGCCCTCGACTAGCGGGGGACACAGATACGCAGTATTTT. This gives the protein CASSPRPRLAGDTDTQYF.

This clonotype was observed at least ten times. The gene calls are TRBV3-1 and TRBJ1-6, with TRBD1 matching over 8 bases. J lost 13 bases, V lost 3 bases, and 14 bases had no gene match. CDR3 length: 16 amino acids. Germline values: CDR1 LGHDT, CDR2 YNNKEL (reference sequence). The CDR3 DNA reads as TGTGCCAGCAGCCAGGAAGGACAGGGATTCTATCCTCCCCTCCACTTT. It is translated as CASSQEGQGFYPPLHF.

This clonotype was recorded at least ten times. The CDR3 region has the DNA TGTGCCAGCAGCTCGGAGTTACGGACGGCCTCGAGCTCTGGGGCCAACGTCCTGACTTTC. This encodes CASSSELRTASSSGANVLTF. This sequence joins TRBV5-5 and TRBJ2-6; D is undetermined. The CDR3 consists of 20 residues. CDR1 is SGHKS, CDR2 YYEKEE, per germline (reference sequence). V shed 3 bases and J shed 0 bases, with 22 bases lying between them.

The rearrangement uses TRBV6-1 and TRBJ1-6; D is unclear. CDR1 MNHNS and CDR2 SASEGT come from the germline V gene. V shed 2 bases and J shed 10 bases, with 12 bases lying between them. The CDR3 totals 14 residues. The CDR3 coding sequence is TGTGCCAGCAGTGAATACCGAGATAGATCACCCCTCCACTTT. Its protein is CASSEYRDRSPLHF.

The chain couples TRBV5-1 to TRBJ2-7; unclear D gene. V was clipped by 4 bases and J by 0 bases, with 5 bases between them. The germline gives CDR1 SGHRS, CDR2 YFSETQ. The CDR3 is made up of 12 amino acids. Here the CDR3 DNA reads TGCGCCAGCAGCGCCCCCTCCTACGAGCAGTACTTC. Its protein is CASSAPSYEQYF.

This clonotype was recorded many times. The CDR3, as DNA: TGCGCCAGCAGCCGGCAGGGGGGGAACACTGAAGCTTTCTTT. It specifies CASSRQGGNTEAFF. The rearrangement links TRBV5-1 to TRBJ1-1; the match to TRBD1 covers 7 bases. CDR1 and CDR2 from the germline V gene are SGHRS and YFSETQ. The ends lost 4 bases at V and 1 base at J; junction bases unmatched: 4. The CDR3 is 14 amino acids.

In its sample, this clonotype was seen many times. The CDR3 here is CASSVEPGGVTDTQYF. CDR3 sequence (DNA): TGTGCCAGCAGCGTAGAGCCCGGGGGGGTCACAGATACGCAGTATTTT. The chain uses TRBV9 and TRBJ2-3; TRBD2 agrees at 8 bases. After removal of 0 bases from V and 2 bases from J, the junction contained 5 bases not matched to a gene. The CDR3 runs to 16 residues. The germline V gene has CDR1 SGDLS and CDR2 YYNGEE.

This clonotype was found many times. The chain employs TRBV14 and TRBJ2-6; D not resolved. The CDR3 consists of 14 residues. V lost 0 bases to trimming and J lost 5 bases, with 5 bases between them. Germline loops: CDR1 SGHDN, CDR2 FVKESK. The CDR3 bases are TGTGCCAGCAGCCAAGATTTAAGGGCCAACGTCCTGACTTTC. Its translation is CASSQDLRANVLTF.

This clonotype was found many times. This chain connects TRBV10-3 to TRBJ2-1; D not certain. Germline V lookup: CDR1 ENHRY, CDR2 SYGVKD. The CDR3 length is 14 residues. Trimming shortened V by 0 bases and J by 3 bases, and 6 bases separated the two germline ends. The DNA of the CDR3 is TGTGCCATCAGTGAGTCTGACCACTACAATGAGCAGTTCTTC. It yields the protein CAISESDHYNEQFF.

This clonotype appeared many times. The J gene is TRBJ2-7, the V gene TRBV6-6, with TRBD1 as a possible D gene (5 bases). The V gene lost 0 bases and the J gene lost 2 bases, with 11 bases spanning the gap. The CDR3 is 15 amino acids. In germline, CDR1 is MNHNY, CDR2 SVGAGI (reference sequence). CDR3 in DNA: TGTGCCAGCAGTTACTCTGGGGCCAGCCCCTACGAGCAGTACTTC. Encoded protein: CASSYSGASPYEQYF.

This clonotype occurred once. Possible read error: a much larger clone is one base away. Since the CDR3 does not end with the conserved phenylalanine or tryptophan, this likely comes from a read error. This chain joins TRBV20-1 and TRBJ2-5, with 7 bases matching TRBD2. The CDR3 consists of 14 residues. Germline CDR1 is DFQATT and CDR2 is SNEGSKA (reference sequence). The J segment lost 2 bases and the V segment lost 6 bases, leaving 9 bases of the junction unmatched. The CDR3: CSAPDAGEQETQYV. CDR3 DNA: TGCAGTGCACCAGACGCGGGAGAGCAAGAGACCCAGTACGTC.

As to this clonotype: Being one base from a much bigger clone, this may be a read error. The chain employs TRBV2 and TRBJ2-7; 9 nucleotides line up with TRBD1. J lost 3 bases, V lost 10 bases, and 10 bases had no gene match. CDR1 SNHLY and CDR2 FYNNEI come from the germline V gene. The CDR3 has 14 residues. CDR3 sequence reads: CAISRDREDYEQYF. CDR3 sequence (DNA): TGTGCCATCAGCCGGGACAGGGAGGACTACGAGCAGTACTTC.

The V gene is TRBV10-3, the J gene TRBJ2-7; the match to TRBD2 covers 11 bases. Germline-derived CDR1 and CDR2 are ENHRY and SYGVKD. V gave up 2 bases and J gave up 2 bases; unmatched junction bases: 5. This CDR3 contains 16 residues. In nucleotides, the CDR3 is TGTGCCATCAGTGAGGGATCTAGCGGGGGGCCCTACGAGCAGTACTTC. Amino acid sequence: CAISEGSSGGPYEQYF.